Listed below are T cell receptor beta chains from one sample, sequenced in a study of T cells in Graves' hyperthyroidism and ophthalmopathy. TCRdb recomputed calls from the multiplex PCR reads with MiXCR, one row per CDR3 protein. The data show around 300,000 distinct CDR3 sequences, more than 11% seen once. The source material was blood. The receptors derive from a young woman with Graves' hyperthyroidism. The CDR3 runs from the conserved cysteine through the conserved F or W. D genes are given only for firm matches. The listing skips clone size in some rows; elsewhere it reads once, few, many or a size class.

j_gene: TRBJ2-5; abundance: .; v_gene: TRBV20-1; d_gene: TRBD2; CDR3aa: CSAIPASGDHQETQYF; CDR3nt: TGCAGTGCTATCCCGGCTAGCGGGGATCACCAAGAGACCCAGTACTTC
j_gene: TRBJ2-7; abundance: .; v_gene: TRBV28; d_gene: .; CDR3aa: CASSFRGKAVYEQYF; CDR3nt: TGTGCCAGCAGTTTTAGGGGGAAGGCTGTTTACGAGCAGTACTTC
j_gene: TRBJ2-5; abundance: many; v_gene: TRBV11-1; d_gene: .; CDR3aa: CASSSWGNGDQYF; CDR3nt: TGTGCCAGCAGCTCCTGGGGGAATGGGGACCAGTACTTC
j_gene: TRBJ2-5; abundance: few; v_gene: TRBV19; d_gene: TRBD1; CDR3aa: CATGRPGTGSETQYF; CDR3nt: TGTGCCACCGGCCGACCCGGGACAGGGTCGGAGACCCAGTACTTC
j_gene: TRBJ1-6; abundance: many; v_gene: TRBV28; d_gene: .; CDR3aa: CASSVTGSKGNSPLHF; CDR3nt: TGTGCCAGCAGTGTCACAGGGTCTAAAGGGAATTCACCCCTCCACTTT
j_gene: TRBJ1-2; abundance: few; v_gene: TRBV19; d_gene: TRBD1; CDR3aa: CASSTRTGFGGYTF; CDR3nt: TGTGCCAGTAGTACCCGGACAGGGTTCGGCGGCTACACCTTC
j_gene: TRBJ2-7; abundance: .; v_gene: TRBV3-1; d_gene: .; CDR3aa: CASSPTGRGQGAQYF; CDR3nt: TGTGCCAGCAGCCCCACGGGACGAGGCCAGGGAGCGCAGTACTTC
j_gene: TRBJ1-4; abundance: few; v_gene: TRBV29-1; d_gene: .; CDR3aa: CSARGTNEKLFF; CDR3nt: TGCAGCGCCCGAGGAACTAATGAAAAACTGTTTTTT
j_gene: TRBJ1-4; abundance: many; v_gene: TRBV28; d_gene: .; CDR3aa: CASSPPGREKLFF; CDR3nt: TGTGCCAGCAGTCCCCCTGGAAGAGAAAAACTGTTTTTT
j_gene: TRBJ2-7; abundance: few; v_gene: TRBV3-1; d_gene: .; CDR3aa: CASSQDFVGRSEQYF; CDR3nt: TGTGCCAGCAGCCAAGATTTTGTAGGGAGGTCCGAGCAGTACTTC
j_gene: TRBJ2-3; abundance: few; v_gene: TRBV28; d_gene: .; CDR3aa: CASVRGSFTDTQYF; CDR3nt: TGTGCCAGCGTACGGGGCAGCTTCACAGATACGCAGTATTTT
j_gene: TRBJ2-1; abundance: .; v_gene: TRBV28; d_gene: .; CDR3aa: CASSEGVMGYNEPFF; CDR3nt: TGTGCCAGCAGTGAGGGGGTAATGGGCTACAATGAGCCGTTCTTC
j_gene: TRBJ2-3; abundance: .; v_gene: TRBV5-6; d_gene: .; CDR3aa: CASSPRWEKGPDTQYF; CDR3nt: TGTGCCAGCAGCCCGAGGTGGGAGAAGGGTCCAGATACGCAGTATTTT
j_gene: TRBJ2-3; abundance: .; v_gene: TRBV6-1; d_gene: .; CDR3aa: CASSEVSITDTQYF; CDR3nt: TGTGCCAGCAGTGAAGTCTCGATCACAGATACGCAGTATTTT
j_gene: TRBJ1-1; abundance: .; v_gene: TRBV7-9; d_gene: .; CDR3aa: CASLPFRAGTEAFF; CDR3nt: TGTGCCAGTCTGCCATTCCGCGCGGGCACTGAAGCTTTCTTT
j_gene: TRBJ1-1; abundance: .; v_gene: TRBV29-1; d_gene: .; CDR3aa: CSVEDRDMRAFF; CDR3nt: TGCAGCGTTGAAGATAGGGATATGCGCGCTTTCTTT
j_gene: TRBJ1-2; abundance: few; v_gene: TRBV7-3; d_gene: .; CDR3aa: CASSPRWGVVYTF; CDR3nt: TGTGCCAGCAGCCCACGATGGGGGGTGGTATACACCTTC
j_gene: TRBJ2-1; abundance: many; v_gene: TRBV10-3; d_gene: TRBD2; CDR3aa: CAIRAGLAQGEQFF; CDR3nt: TGTGCCATTCGAGCGGGACTAGCCCAGGGTGAGCAGTTCTTC
j_gene: TRBJ2-5; abundance: .; v_gene: TRBV19; d_gene: TRBD2; CDR3aa: CASNTTSGGQETQYF; CDR3nt: TGTGCCAGTAATACGACTAGCGGAGGCCAAGAGACCCAGTACTTC
j_gene: TRBJ2-7; abundance: once; v_gene: TRBV6-2/TRBV6-3; d_gene: .; CDR3aa: CASSEGSYNEQYF; CDR3nt: TGCGCCAGCAGCGAGGGATCCTACAATGAGCAGTACTTC
j_gene: TRBJ1-2; abundance: once; v_gene: TRBV30; d_gene: .; CDR3aa: CAWSAGTVNYGYTF; CDR3nt: TGTGCCTGGAGCGCGGGGACTGTTAACTATGGCTACACCTTC
j_gene: TRBJ2-1; abundance: many; v_gene: TRBV2; d_gene: .; CDR3aa: CASKQAPGSYNEQFF; CDR3nt: TGTGCCAGCAAACAAGCGCCAGGCTCCTACAATGAGCAGTTCTTC
j_gene: TRBJ2-2; abundance: .; v_gene: TRBV6-1; d_gene: .; CDR3aa: CASSKALTGELFF; CDR3nt: TGTGCCAGCAGCAAAGCGTTAACCGGAGAGCTGTTTTTT
j_gene: TRBJ1-3; abundance: .; v_gene: TRBV6-1; d_gene: .; CDR3aa: CAASFRGWGNTIYF; CDR3nt: TGTGCCGCCTCATTCCGTGGATGGGGAAACACCATATATTTT
j_gene: TRBJ2-1; abundance: .; v_gene: TRBV7-2; d_gene: TRBD1; CDR3aa: CASSPIPGQMNNEQFF; CDR3nt: TGTGCCAGCAGCCCCATACCGGGACAGATGAACAATGAGCAGTTCTTC
j_gene: TRBJ2-3; abundance: many; v_gene: TRBV6-6; d_gene: .; CDR3aa: CASSYRVQTDTQYF; CDR3nt: TGTGCCAGCAGTTACAGGGTTCAAACAGATACGCAGTATTTT
j_gene: TRBJ2-7; abundance: many; v_gene: TRBV28; d_gene: TRBD2; CDR3aa: CASSDPGTNSYEQYF; CDR3nt: TGTGCCAGCAGCGACCCCGGGACTAACTCCTACGAGCAGTACTTC
j_gene: TRBJ2-5; abundance: many; v_gene: TRBV7-9; d_gene: .; CDR3aa: CASSDPGPQETQYF; CDR3nt: TGTGCCAGCAGCGACCCGGGCCCACAAGAGACCCAGTACTTC
j_gene: TRBJ1-6; abundance: many; v_gene: TRBV25-1; d_gene: .; CDR3aa: CASMGGFPPLHF; CDR3nt: TGTGCCAGCATGGGGGGTTTTCCACCCCTCCACTTT
j_gene: TRBJ2-5; abundance: many; v_gene: TRBV12-5; d_gene: TRBD1; CDR3aa: CASGYGTGRKTQYF; CDR3nt: TGTGCTAGTGGCTACGGGACAGGGCGGAAGACCCAGTACTTC
j_gene: TRBJ1-1; abundance: few; v_gene: TRBV30; d_gene: .; CDR3aa: CAWSYMGSVSNTEAFF; CDR3nt: TGTGCCTGGAGTTATATGGGGAGTGTGTCGAACACTGAAGCTTTCTTT
j_gene: TRBJ2-1; abundance: many; v_gene: TRBV12-3/TRBV12-4; d_gene: .; CDR3aa: CASSWRGESGEQFF; CDR3nt: TGTGCCAGCAGTTGGCGGGGAGAGTCAGGTGAGCAGTTCTTC
j_gene: TRBJ2-7; abundance: many; v_gene: TRBV27; d_gene: .; CDR3aa: CASSLSCGEQYF; CDR3nt: TGTGCCAGCAGTTTGAGTTGCGGCGAGCAGTACTTC
j_gene: TRBJ2-5; abundance: few; v_gene: TRBV5-6; d_gene: .; CDR3aa: CASSRRIRRKGQETQYF; CDR3nt: TGTGCCAGCAGCCGGAGGATCCGAAGGAAGGGCCAAGAGACCCAGTACTTC
j_gene: TRBJ2-1; abundance: many; v_gene: TRBV7-2; d_gene: TRBD2; CDR3aa: CASSPGLAGVRPRQFF; CDR3nt: TGTGCCAGCAGCCCGGGACTAGCGGGAGTGAGACCTAGGCAGTTCTTC